Below are 13 T cell receptor beta chains sequenced from a single sample in a study of shared clonotypes between healthy human individuals. The method was immunoSEQ multiplex PCR; TCRdb's version includes in-frame clones alone and lacks a portion of them. This sample has about 2.3 million clones, with 80% to 95% found just once. Sequencing was performed on naive CD4+ T cells from PBMCs. This sample's subset: CD45RA+ positively selected. These receptors were collected from a man between 18 and 35 years old in good health. Some clones in this sample may be carry-over from other donors' samples.

The CDR3 region has the DNA TGTGCCAGCAGCCAAGTTTACGATGATGAAGCTTTCTTT. It translates to CASSQVYDDEAFF. The rearrangement links TRBV4-2 to TRBJ1-1; no clear D. This CDR3 is built from 13 residues. Trimming removed 1 base at V and 7 bases at J, with 10 bases between. Germline V gene sequence: CDR1 LGHNA, CDR2 YNFKEQ.

This clone was seen just once. Distinct nucleotide sequences in the sample also encode this CDR3. The chain couples TRBV7-3 to TRBJ2-5; tentatively, D is TRBD2 (7 bases). The germline gives CDR1 SGHTA, CDR2 FQGTGA. Trimming shortened V by 0 bases and J by 4 bases, and 9 bases separated the two germline ends. This CDR3 is built from 14 residues. CDR3: CASSLTGGGETQYF. The CDR3 bases are TGTGCCAGCAGCTTAACGGGAGGGGGAGAGACCCAGTACTTC.

The chain couples TRBV2 to TRBJ2-3; 11 bases match TRBD2. V was pared by 10 bases and J by 5 bases, with 8 bases of the junction left unmatched. CDR1 and CDR2 (germline): SNHLY, FYNNEI. The CDR3 runs 14 residues. The CDR3 is CATSGTSGLDTQYF. CDR3 nucleotide sequence: TGTGCCACCTCCGGGACTAGCGGTCTAGATACGCAGTATTTT.

V and J are TRBV9 and TRBJ2-2, with D perhaps TRBD1 (5 bases). This CDR3 comprises 16 residues. Germline V gene sequence: CDR1 SGDLS, CDR2 YYNGEE. The V gene lost 0 bases and the J gene lost 2 bases, with 11 bases spanning the gap. CDR3 DNA: TGTGCCAGCAGCGTAGGACAGAATCTAAACACCGGGGAGCTGTTTTTT. It translates to CASSVGQNLNTGELFF.

The chain uses TRBV7-9 and TRBJ2-1; D ambiguous. V was cut by 6 bases and J by 8 bases, with 20 bases left in between. CDR1 is SEHNR and CDR2 is FQNEAQ in the germline V gene (reference sequence). This CDR3 has 15 amino acids. CDR3 protein: CASRRSPQQFDEQFF. The CDR3 DNA reads TGTGCCAGCAGACGATCACCCCAACAGTTCGATGAGCAGTTCTTC. Drawing the rest from reference TRBV7-9 and TRBJ2-1, the complete variable domain is DTGVSQNPRHKITKRGQNVTFRCDPISEHNRLYWYRQTLGQGPEFLTYFQNEAQLEKSRLLSDRFSAERPKGSFSTLEIQRTEQGDSAMYLCASRRSPQQFDEQFFGPGTRLTVL.

The chain couples TRBV19 to TRBJ1-2; D unresolved. Trimming stripped 5 bases from V and 6 bases from J, with 19 bases between. The germline V gene has CDR1 LNHDA and CDR2 SQIVND (reference sequence). CDR3 length: 15 amino acids. CDR3 DNA: TGTGCCAGTAGTGCGCCGTGGGTGGATTCGAATGGCTACACCTTC. This sequence encodes CASSAPWVDSNGYTF.

Regarding this clone: This sample also contains other DNA sequences that code for the same CDR3. V gene TRBV5-4 combines with J gene TRBJ2-5; the match to TRBD2 covers 7 bases. After removal of 4 bases from V and 4 bases from J, the junction contained 4 bases not matched to a gene. In germline, CDR1 is SGHNT, CDR2 YYREEE (reference sequence). The CDR3 contains 13 residues. In nucleotides, the CDR3 is TGTGCCAGCAGCGTGGGCGGGGGAGAGACCCAGTACTTC. Its protein product is CASSVGGGETQYF.

This rearrangement joins TRBV4-2 to TRBJ2-1; perhaps TRBD1 as D (7 bases). Germline lookup yields CDR1 LGHNA and CDR2 YNFKEQ. This CDR3 contains 14 residues. Trimming stripped 6 bases from V and 9 bases from J, with 18 bases between. The DNA for the CDR3 is TGTGCCAGCAGACTAGGGGGCGGGGTTAGTGAGCAGTTCTTC. Translating gives CASRLGGGVSEQFF.

The gene calls are TRBV29-1 and TRBJ2-2, with D unclear. The germline V gene encodes CDR1 SQVTM and CDR2 ANQGSEA. Trimming took off 3 bases at V and 5 bases at J, with 10 bases between the two ends. The CDR3 consists of 13 residues. The CDR3 spells CSVDGVGTGELFF. Here the CDR3 DNA reads TGCAGCGTTGATGGGGTGGGGACCGGGGAGCTGTTTTTT.

V is TRBV6-6 and J is TRBJ1-1; D is perhaps TRBD1 (5 bases). Per germline, CDR1 MNHNY and CDR2 SVGAGI (reference sequence). The CDR3 totals 16 residues. The germline V and J ends were trimmed by 2 bases and 2 bases, with 15 bases remaining between them. For the CDR3, the DNA is TGTGCCAGCAGTTACCTTCGAGGACAAGACAACACTGAAGCTTTCTTT. Translating gives CASSYLRGQDNTEAFF.

The chain couples TRBV9 to TRBJ2-1, with TRBD2 matching over 7 bases. Germline V gene lookup returns CDR1 SGDLS and CDR2 YYNGEE. The CDR3 has 16 residues. Trimming removed 4 bases from V and 2 bases from J; junction bases left unmatched: 9. The CDR3 loop reads CASSPRLADTYNEQFF. The CDR3 DNA reads as TGTGCCAGCAGCCCCCGACTAGCCGACACCTACAATGAGCAGTTCTTC. Together with reference TRBV9 and TRBJ2-1, the CDR3 gives the full variable domain: DSGVTQTPKHLITATGQRVTLRCSPRSGDLSVYWYQQSLDQGLQFLIQYYNGEERAKGNILERFSAQQFPDLHSELNLSSLELGDSALYFCASSPRLADTYNEQFFGPGTRLTVL.

The rearrangement joins TRBV5-1 to TRBJ2-2; a possible D gene is TRBD1 (7 bases). The CDR3 spans 15 residues. V was pared by 7 bases and J by 8 bases, with 21 bases between. Germline CDR1 is SGHRS and CDR2 is YFSETQ. The CDR3 DNA follows: TGCGCCAGCCGGGAGCAGGGGGTTCTGGCTGGGGAGCTGTTTTTT. This sequence encodes CASREQGVLAGELFF.

The rearrangement uses TRBV7-8 and TRBJ2-5; a possible D gene is TRBD2 (5 bases). Germline values: CDR1 SGHVS, CDR2 FQNEAQ. This CDR3 comprises 15 residues. V was trimmed by 1 base and J by 5 bases, leaving 14 bases between them. The CDR3 spells CASSLVRGGVETQYF. CDR3 nucleotides: TGTGCCAGCAGCTTAGTACGGGGTGGGGTGGAGACCCAGTACTTC.